One and the same sample provided the 20 T cell receptor beta chains below, sequenced in a study of OX40 agonist ivuxolimab in advanced cancers. Assay used: immunoSEQ multiplex PCR; TCRdb lists only in-frame clones, some missing. The sample yields 30,000 or so clones, 89% seen once. Source: CD4+ or CD8+ T cells sorted from blood, taken in a trial of the OX40 agonist ivuxolimab. All receptors derive from an adult with an advanced solid tumor such as melanoma, head and neck, liver or kidney cancer.

The rearrangement uses TRBV5-4 and TRBJ1-2; 10 bases are a match to TRBD1. CDR3 size: 16 residues. J lost 8 bases, V lost 0 bases, and 10 bases had no gene match. Per the germline V gene, CDR1 is SGHNT and CDR2 is YYREEE (reference sequence). CDR3 nucleotides: TGTGCCAGCAGCTTGGACCCGACAGGGGGCATGAAGGGCTACACCTTC. Its translation is CASSLDPTGGMKGYTF.

The chain recombines TRBV9 with TRBJ1-1; D gene unclear. The V end was cut by 0 bases, the J end by 4 bases, with 1 base between. Germline V gene lookup returns CDR1 SGDLS and CDR2 YYNGEE. The CDR3 runs 11 residues. The CDR3 nucleotides are TGTGCCAGCAGCGTAGTCACTGAAGCTTTCTTT. Protein sequence: CASSVVTEAFF.

The CDR3: CASSPTSGGLLGEQYF. The CDR3 bases are TGTGCCAGCTCACCGACGTCGGGGGGCCTCTTAGGAGAGCAGTACTTC. This chain links TRBV18 with TRBJ2-7; maybe TRBD2 (7 bases). Trimming pared 3 bases from V and 7 bases from J, leaving 22 bases between. This CDR3 region has 16 residues. Germline CDR1 KGHSH, CDR2 LQKENI.

V and J are TRBV6-5 and TRBJ1-2; no clear D. With 2 bases removed from V and 7 bases from J, the gap between germline ends came to 8 bases. This CDR3 has 12 residues. CDR1 MNHEY and CDR2 SVGAGI come from the germline V gene. The CDR3 spells CASSYGEGGYTF. CDR3 DNA: TGTGCCAGCAGTTACGGGGAGGGTGGCTACACCTTC.

The chain couples TRBV9 to TRBJ2-6; no firm D call. Trimming removed 4 bases at V and 0 bases at J, with 5 bases between. CDR1 is SGDLS, CDR2 YYNGEE, per germline. The CDR3 loop spans 14 amino acids. DNA for the CDR3: TGTGCCAGCAGCTGGACCTCTGGGGCCAACGTCCTGACTTTC. Its translation: CASSWTSGANVLTF.

The chain links TRBV18 to TRBJ2-3; the D is unclear. In germline, CDR1 is KGHSH, CDR2 LQKENI. The CDR3 is made up of 17 amino acids. V lost 2 bases and J 2 bases, leaving 17 bases between the germline ends. The CDR3 bases are TGTGCCAGCTCACCATCGAACAGATACGTACTCACAGATACGCAGTATTTT. Its protein is CASSPSNRYVLTDTQYF.

For the CDR3, the DNA is TGTGCCAGCAGCTTCACCGAAGAGACCCAGTACTTC. The encoded protein is CASSFTEETQYF. V usage is TRBV5-6 and J usage is TRBJ2-5; unclear D gene. Trimming left V 2 bases short and J 3 bases short, with 5 bases between. Germline lookup yields CDR1 SGHDT and CDR2 YYEEEE. The CDR3 is 12 residues long.

This clone showed up just once. The genes are TRBV27 and TRBJ2-7, with 8 nucleotides matching TRBD1. The CDR3 is made up of 16 amino acids. J gave up 4 bases and V 2 bases, and 10 bases lay outside the gene matches. The germline gives CDR1 MNHEY, CDR2 SMNVEV (reference sequence). For the CDR3, the DNA is TGTGCCAGCAGTTTAACAGGGGGTCTTACTAAATACGAGCAGTACTTC. This translates into CASSLTGGLTKYEQYF.

The chain combines TRBV2 with TRBJ2-7, with TRBD1 matching 7 bases. The trim removed 5 bases at V and 2 bases at J, leaving 15 bases unmatched. Germline lookup yields CDR1 SNHLY and CDR2 FYNNEI. This CDR3 region has 17 residues. Here the CDR3 reads CASSSDRDSFEAYEQYF. As DNA, the CDR3 is TGTGCCAGCAGTTCCGACAGGGACAGTTTCGAGGCCTACGAGCAGTACTTC.

This chain joins TRBV5-1 and TRBJ2-1; either TRBD1 or TRBD2 may supply D (6 bases each). CDR1 and CDR2 (germline): SGHRS, YFSETQ. Between the trimmed V and J ends, which lost 0 bases and 4 bases, there was a span of 17 bases. The CDR3 runs 17 residues. The CDR3 nucleotides are TGCGCCAGCAGCTTGGGACTAGGGGGTACCCCTTACAATGAGCAGTTCTTC. It translates to CASSLGLGGTPYNEQFF.

This clone was detected a few times. The chain uses TRBV21-1 and TRBJ1-5. TRBV21-1 corresponds to a pseudogene. This CDR3 is built from 16 residues. CDR3 in amino acids: CASSKERLGSNQPQHF. CDR3 nucleotide sequence: TGTGCCAGCAGCAAGGAACGACTTGGTAGCAATCAGCCCCAGCATTTT.

The V and J genes are TRBV2 and TRBJ2-2; a possible D gene is TRBD2 (6 bases). The V end was cut by 2 bases, the J end by 1 base, with 14 bases between. Per germline, CDR1 SNHLY and CDR2 FYNNEI. The CDR3 is 17 amino acids. The CDR3 is CASSERLPSENTGELFF. As DNA, the CDR3 is TGTGCCAGCAGTGAACGTCTCCCTAGCGAGAACACCGGGGAGCTGTTTTTT. The full variable domain, rest sourced from reference TRBV2 and TRBJ2-2, is EPEVTQTPSHQVTQMGQEVILRCVPISNHLYFYWYRQILGQKVEFLVSFYNNEISEKSEIFDDQFSVERPDGSNFTLKIRSTKLEDSAMYFCASSERLPSENTGELFFGEGSRLTVL.

A single count supports this clone. The chain carries TRBV5-1 and TRBJ2-1; 8 bases line up with TRBD2. Germline V lookup: CDR1 SGHRS, CDR2 YFSETQ. Trimming at V came to 4 bases and at J to 0 bases, leaving 6 bases not matched to a gene. CDR3 size: 16 residues. The CDR3: CASSPWTSSSYNEQFF. CDR3 nucleotides: TGCGCCAGCAGCCCTTGGACTAGCTCCTCCTACAATGAGCAGTTCTTC.

V and J are TRBV27 and TRBJ2-2; D remains unclear. V was shortened by 8 bases and J by 6 bases, with 16 bases between the two germline ends. Germline CDR1 is MNHEY and CDR2 is SMNVEV (reference sequence). CDR3 length: 14 residues. The CDR3 nucleotides are TGTGCCAGCGGTCATGGCCGAAGTTCCGGGGAGCTGTTTTTT. Translating gives CASGHGRSSGELFF.

A few counts support this clone. This rearrangement joins TRBV28 to TRBJ2-7; D is perhaps TRBD1 (6 bases). V was trimmed by 3 bases and J by 4 bases, leaving 10 bases between them. In germline, CDR1 is MDHEN, CDR2 SYDVKM. The CDR3 totals 13 residues. CDR3 sequence reads: CASSFGTKYEQYF. As DNA, the CDR3 is TGTGCCAGCAGTTTCGGGACAAAGTACGAGCAGTACTTC.

J is TRBJ1-5 and V is TRBV19, with TRBD1 identical over 7 bases. The V gene end was trimmed by 10 bases and the J gene end by 5 bases; junction bases not matched to a gene: 5. Germline CDR1 and CDR2: LNHDA and SQIVND (reference sequence). The length of the CDR3 is 12 residues. The CDR3 sequence is CATRQGYQPQHF. For the CDR3, the DNA is TGTGCCACCCGACAGGGCTATCAGCCCCAGCATTTT.

This clone is deemed medium-sized. This sequence joins TRBV2 and TRBJ2-7, with D uncertain. V lost 7 bases and J lost 1, with 11 bases in between. Germline CDR1 reads SNHLY; CDR2 reads FYNNEI. This CDR3 spans 13 amino acids. The CDR3 nucleotides read TGTGCCAGCACCGCTAGTGATTCCTACGAGCAGTACTTC. Translation: CASTASDSYEQYF.

The J gene is TRBJ2-5, the V gene TRBV28, with D possibly being TRBD2 (6 bases). The CDR3 runs 14 residues. The germline V gene encodes CDR1 MDHEN and CDR2 SYDVKM. Trimming shortened V by 9 bases and J by 2 bases, and 16 bases separated the two germline ends. The CDR3 region has the DNA TGTGCCAGTACCCACCTTGGGACTCAAGAGACCCAGTACTTC. Its protein is CASTHLGTQETQYF.

The V gene is TRBV7-9, the J gene TRBJ1-1; D unclear. V was pared by 1 base and J by 1 base, with 7 bases between. Germline V gene lookup returns CDR1 SEHNR and CDR2 FQNEAQ (reference sequence). CDR3 length: 14 amino acids. As DNA, the CDR3 is TGTGCCAGCAGCTTAGAGTCGGGGAACACTGAAGCTTTCTTT. Translation: CASSLESGNTEAFF.

The rearrangement joins TRBV7-8 to TRBJ2-1, with D hard to call. V was trimmed by 6 bases and J by 0 bases, leaving 12 bases between them. The CDR3 contains 15 residues. CDR1 and CDR2 from the germline V gene are SGHVS and FQNEAQ. DNA of the CDR3: TGTGCCAGCAGTCCCGCAGGTAGCTCCTACAATGAGCAGTTCTTC. As protein: CASSPAGSSYNEQFF.